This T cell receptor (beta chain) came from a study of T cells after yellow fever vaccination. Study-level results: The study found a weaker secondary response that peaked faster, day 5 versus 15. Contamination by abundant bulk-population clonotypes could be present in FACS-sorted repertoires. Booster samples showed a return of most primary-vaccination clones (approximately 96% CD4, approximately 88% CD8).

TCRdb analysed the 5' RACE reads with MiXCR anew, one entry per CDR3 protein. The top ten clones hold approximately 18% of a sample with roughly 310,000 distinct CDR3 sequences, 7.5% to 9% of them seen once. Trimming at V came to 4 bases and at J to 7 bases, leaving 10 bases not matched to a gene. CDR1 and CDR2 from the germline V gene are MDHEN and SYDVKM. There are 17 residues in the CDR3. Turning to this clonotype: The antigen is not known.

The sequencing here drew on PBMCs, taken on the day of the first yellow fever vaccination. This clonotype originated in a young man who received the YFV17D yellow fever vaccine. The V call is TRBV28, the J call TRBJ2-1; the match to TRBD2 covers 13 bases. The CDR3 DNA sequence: TGTGCCAGCAGTTCAGGACTAGCGGGGGATCTGGGGAATGAGCAGTTCTTC. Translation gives CASSSGLAGDLGNEQFF.